These T cell receptor beta chains were read from a single sample in a study of CD8 T cells in ankylosing spondylitis. One entry per CDR3 protein, called by TCRdb with MiXCR from the 5' RACE reads. The profile covers approximately 38,000 distinct CDR3 sequences, with 2.5% to 3% appearing a single time and approximately 4.5% taken by the ten largest. Specimen: blood, either unsorted or a sorted T cell fraction (not recorded which). These receptors originate from a male donor with ankylosing spondylitis or in good health (not recorded which). Each CDR3 is given with its conserved first and last residue. A D gene is named only where the DNA matches it firmly. The listing skips clone size in some rows; elsewhere it reads once, few, many or a size class.

size: many
J: TRBJ2-7
D: TRBD2
length: 15
V: TRBV9
CDR3: CASSVQLAGVSEQYF
DNA: TGTGCCAGCAGCGTACAGCTAGCGGGAGTTAGTGAGCAGTACTTC

size: many
J: TRBJ1-2
D: TRBD1
length: 16
V: TRBV9
CDR3: CASSVAPGQGAGGYTF
DNA: TGTGCCAGCAGCGTAGCCCCAGGCCAGGGGGCCGGGGGCTACACCTTC

size: many
J: TRBJ2-2
D: NA
length: 13
V: TRBV9
CDR3: CASSPGATGELFF
DNA: TGTGCCAGCAGCCCGGGAGCAACCGGGGAGCTGTTTTTT

size: many
J: TRBJ2-2
D: TRBD2
length: 19
V: TRBV9
CDR3: CASSPRPAGGPRRTGELFF
DNA: TGTGCCAGCAGCCCCCGGCCAGCGGGAGGGCCAAGAAGGACCGGGGAGCTGTTTTTT

size: many
J: TRBJ2-3
D: TRBD2
length: 19
V: TRBV9
CDR3: CASSPLFGLAGGGTDTQYF
DNA: TGTGCCAGCAGCCCCCTTTTCGGACTAGCGGGAGGGGGCACAGATACGCAGTATTTT

size: many
J: TRBJ2-7
D: NA
length: 13
V: TRBV9
CDR3: CASSPNIMSEQYF
DNA: TGTGCCAGCAGCCCGAACATTATGAGCGAGCAGTACTTC

size: many
J: TRBJ2-5
D: TRBD2
length: 14
V: TRBV9
CDR3: CASSKTSGGETQYF
DNA: TGTGCCAGCAGCAAGACTAGCGGAGGAGAGACCCAGTACTTC

size: many
J: TRBJ2-5
D: NA
length: 14
V: TRBV9
CDR3: CASSAQGIQETQYF
DNA: TGTGCCAGCAGCGCACAGGGAATACAAGAGACCCAGTACTTC

size: many
J: TRBJ1-3
D: NA
length: 17
V: TRBV9
CDR3: CASSRSPGLISGNTIYF
DNA: TGTGCCAGCAGCCGAAGTCCGGGACTGATTTCTGGAAACACCATATATTTT

size: many
J: TRBJ2-5
D: NA
length: 13
V: TRBV9
CDR3: CASSVAPGETQYF
DNA: TGTGCCAGCAGCGTAGCTCCGGGAGAGACCCAGTACTTC

size: many
J: TRBJ2-5
D: TRBD2
length: 15
V: TRBV9
CDR3: CASSATSGAQETQYF
DNA: TGTGCCAGCAGCGCTACTAGCGGCGCCCAAGAGACCCAGTACTTC

size: many
J: TRBJ2-7
D: NA
length: 16
V: TRBV9
CDR3: CASSPRGGDRENEQYF
DNA: TGTGCCAGCAGCCCCCGAGGGGGGGATAGGGAAAACGAGCAGTACTTC

size: many
J: TRBJ1-3
D: NA
length: 16
V: TRBV21-1
CDR3: CASSPTRGRSGNTIYF
DNA: TGTGCCAGCAGCCCCACCCGGGGCCGCTCTGGAAACACCATATATTTT

size: many
J: TRBJ1-1
D: NA
length: 15
V: TRBV9
CDR3: CASSGPRGKNTEAFF
DNA: TGTGCCAGCAGCGGTCCGAGGGGAAAGAACACTGAAGCTTTCTTT

size: many
J: TRBJ2-1
D: TRBD2
length: 14
V: TRBV9
CDR3: CASSRLAAYNEQFF
DNA: TGTGCCAGCAGCAGACTAGCGGCATACAATGAGCAGTTCTTC

size: medium-sized
J: TRBJ2-5
D: NA
length: 11
V: TRBV27
CDR3: CASSLRETQYF
DNA: TGTGCCAGCAGTTTACGAGAGACCCAGTACTTC

size: many
J: TRBJ2-1
D: TRBD2
length: 13
V: TRBV9
CDR3: CASSDSGRSLQFF
DNA: TGTGCCAGCAGCGATAGCGGGAGGTCTCTCCAGTTCTTC

size: few
J: TRBJ1-1
D: NA
length: 13
V: TRBV9
CDR3: CASSVGLSTEAFF
DNA: TGTGCCAGCAGCGTAGGGTTGAGCACTGAAGCTTTCTTT

size: many
J: TRBJ2-3
D: NA
length: 16
V: TRBV9
CDR3: CASSVGQRPLGDTQYF
DNA: TGTGCCAGCAGCGTAGGCCAGCGACCCCTCGGAGATACGCAGTATTTT

size: many
J: TRBJ1-4
D: NA
length: 15
V: TRBV9
CDR3: CASSVGTITNEKLFF
DNA: TGTGCCAGCAGCGTAGGGACAATAACTAATGAAAAACTGTTTTTT

size: many
J: TRBJ2-5
D: NA
length: 14
V: TRBV9
CDR3: CASSPFSVSETQYF
DNA: TGTGCCAGCAGCCCGTTTTCCGTATCGGAGACCCAGTACTTC

size: many
J: TRBJ2-3
D: NA
length: 14
V: TRBV9
CDR3: CASSSRVLLDTQYF
DNA: TGTGCCAGCAGCTCCAGGGTACTTCTAGATACGCAGTATTTT

size: medium-sized
J: TRBJ2-2
D: NA
length: 12
V: TRBV9
CDR3: CASSVGTGELFF
DNA: TGTGCCAGCAGCGTAGGCACCGGGGAGCTGTTTTTT

size: many
J: TRBJ2-2
D: NA
length: 17
V: TRBV9
CDR3: CASSEGPRRVGTGELFF
DNA: TGTGCCAGCAGCGAAGGCCCGCGCAGGGTAGGGACCGGGGAGCTGTTTTTT

size: many
J: TRBJ1-6
D: TRBD1
length: 14
V: TRBV9
CDR3: CASSSDRVWSPLHF
DNA: TGTGCCAGCAGCTCGGACAGGGTTTGGTCACCCCTCCACTTT

size: many
J: TRBJ1-3
D: NA
length: 16
V: TRBV9
CDR3: CASSVAAGASGNTIYF
DNA: TGTGCCAGCAGCGTAGCGGCAGGGGCCTCTGGAAACACCATATATTTT

size: few
J: TRBJ2-5
D: TRBD1
length: 16
V: TRBV9
CDR3: CASSPSPRGHGETQYF
DNA: TGTGCCAGCAGCCCCTCCCCCAGGGGGCATGGGGAGACCCAGTACTTC

size: many
J: TRBJ2-5
D: TRBD2
length: 16
V: TRBV9
CDR3: CASSVGGGASGETQYF
DNA: TGTGCCAGCAGCGTAGGCGGGGGGGCTAGCGGAGAGACCCAGTACTTC

size: many
J: TRBJ2-1
D: NA
length: 12
V: TRBV9
CDR3: CASSVERNEQFF
DNA: TGTGCCAGCAGCGTAGAGCGCAATGAGCAGTTCTTC

size: many
J: TRBJ2-3
D: NA
length: 15
V: TRBV9
CDR3: CASSVGGVRTDTQYF
DNA: TGTGCCAGCAGCGTAGGGGGGGTGCGCACAGATACGCAGTATTTT

size: NA
J: TRBJ2-5
D: TRBD2
length: 13
V: TRBV9
CDR3: CASSKLAGGAQYF
DNA: TGTGCCAGCAGCAAGCTAGCGGGGGGGGCCCAGTACTTC

size: few
J: TRBJ2-1
D: TRBD2
length: 18
V: TRBV9
CDR3: CASSDASGTSGRGNEQFF
DNA: TGTGCCAGCAGCGACGCCTCCGGGACTAGCGGGAGAGGGAATGAGCAGTTCTTC

size: many
J: TRBJ1-1
D: TRBD1
length: 16
V: TRBV9
CDR3: CASSRIPNRGVSEAFF
DNA: TGTGCCAGCAGCAGGATCCCCAACAGGGGGGTATCTGAAGCTTTCTTT

size: many
J: TRBJ1-2
D: NA
length: 13
V: TRBV9
CDR3: CASSSGPRERYTF
DNA: TGTGCCAGCAGCTCGGGCCCTCGAGAACGCTACACCTTC

size: many
J: TRBJ2-7
D: NA
length: 16
V: TRBV9
CDR3: CASSVEGDGTFYEQYF
DNA: TGTGCCAGCAGCGTAGAGGGGGACGGAACGTTCTACGAGCAGTACTTC

size: many
J: TRBJ2-3
D: NA
length: 14
V: TRBV9
CDR3: CASSAVLRADTQYF
DNA: TGTGCCAGCAGCGCGGTTCTGAGGGCAGATACGCAGTATTTT

size: many
J: TRBJ2-1
D: TRBD2
length: 17
V: TRBV9
CDR3: CASSVGSPSSGRTEQFF
DNA: TGTGCCAGCAGCGTAGGGTCCCCCTCTAGCGGGAGAACTGAGCAGTTCTTC

size: many
J: TRBJ1-1
D: TRBD1
length: 15
V: TRBV9
CDR3: CASSSRDRGSTEAFF
DNA: TGTGCCAGCAGCTCCCGGGACAGGGGATCCACTGAAGCTTTCTTT

size: many
J: TRBJ2-2
D: NA
length: 16
V: TRBV9
CDR3: CASSVGQGLGTGELFF
DNA: TGTGCCAGCAGCGTAGGGCAGGGGCTCGGCACCGGGGAGCTGTTTTTT

size: many
J: TRBJ2-5
D: NA
length: 15
V: TRBV9
CDR3: CASSVDVGGQETQYF
DNA: TGTGCCAGCAGCGTAGATGTGGGAGGTCAAGAGACCCAGTACTTC

size: many
J: TRBJ2-2
D: NA
length: 16
V: TRBV9
CDR3: CASSAAGRTNTGELFF
DNA: TGTGCCAGCAGCGCTGCGGGACGGACGAACACCGGGGAGCTGTTTTTT

size: many
J: TRBJ1-2
D: TRBD1
length: 16
V: TRBV9
CDR3: CASSGYRDRDNYGYTF
DNA: TGTGCCAGCAGCGGATACCGGGACAGGGATAACTATGGCTACACCTTC

size: many
J: TRBJ1-3
D: NA
length: 15
V: TRBV9
CDR3: CASSSSAGPGNTIYF
DNA: TGTGCCAGCAGCTCCTCCGCAGGTCCGGGAAACACCATATATTTT

size: many
J: TRBJ2-1
D: TRBD2
length: 15
V: TRBV9
CDR3: CASSVRGSSYNEQFF
DNA: TGTGCCAGCAGCGTGCGGGGGAGCTCCTACAATGAGCAGTTCTTC

size: many
J: TRBJ2-1
D: NA
length: 16
V: TRBV9
CDR3: CASSAVTGNDYNEQFF
DNA: TGTGCCAGCAGCGCAGTTACTGGAAACGACTACAATGAGCAGTTCTTC

size: NA
J: TRBJ2-4
D: NA
length: 15
V: TRBV9
CDR3: CASSARLEAKNIQYF
DNA: TGTGCCAGCAGCGCCCGATTAGAAGCCAAAAACATTCAGTACTTC

size: many
J: TRBJ2-1
D: NA
length: 15
V: TRBV9
CDR3: CASSAQGISYNEQFF
DNA: TGTGCCAGCAGCGCACAGGGTATATCCTACAATGAGCAGTTCTTC

size: many
J: TRBJ2-1
D: NA
length: 15
V: TRBV9
CDR3: CASSVGGGDFVGQFF
DNA: TGTGCCAGCAGCGTAGGTGGGGGAGATTTCGTGGGGCAGTTCTTC

size: many
J: TRBJ2-7
D: NA
length: 13
V: TRBV9
CDR3: CASSIVAQGEQYF
DNA: TGTGCCAGTTCAATAGTCGCTCAGGGAGAGCAGTACTTC

size: many
J: TRBJ1-5
D: TRBD1
length: 15
V: TRBV9
CDR3: CASSVGGTGIQPQHF
DNA: TGTGCCAGCAGCGTAGGGGGGACAGGGATTCAGCCCCAGCATTTT

size: many
J: TRBJ2-7
D: TRBD2
length: 15
V: TRBV9
CDR3: CASSVGGTSVSEQYF
DNA: TGTGCCAGCAGCGTAGGAGGGACTAGCGTCTCCGAGCAGTACTTC

size: few
J: TRBJ2-7
D: TRBD1
length: 16
V: TRBV9
CDR3: CASSVESRGTSYEQYF
DNA: TGTGCCAGCAGCGTAGAGTCCAGGGGGACCTCCTACGAGCAGTACTTC